This TCR beta chain was sequenced for a study of Graves' ophthalmopathy and Graves' hyperthyroidism. The study, taken as a whole, reports: Blood samples also showed most expanded thyroid clonotypes exceeding 0.001 frequency.

Patients were left out if they had other autoimmune diseases, uncontrolled infections, pregnancy or lactation. About 10 ml of fresh blood yielded the PBMCs by density gradient. CDR3 regions of TCR beta were amplified from RNA transcripts. RT-PCR in the first round used HTBI primers; a second-round multiplex PCR followed. A single record per CDR3 protein comes from TCRdb applying MiXCR to the multiplex PCR reads. The sample shows about 640,000 distinct CDR3 sequences, roughly 41% of them seen only once. CDR1 and CDR2 (germline): MNHEY, SVGAGI. The CDR3 runs to 11 residues. Trimming cost V 10 bases and J 2 bases, with 9 bases left between them. This clonotype was seen more than once but under ten times. Its antigen is unknown.

The TCR originated in an adult man with Graves' ophthalmopathy. The sequencing input was peripheral blood. The J gene is TRBJ2-7, the V gene TRBV6-5; D not certain. The CDR3 sequence is CAIGLTYEQYF. In DNA, the CDR3 is TGTGCCATAGGCCTTACCTACGAGCAGTACTTC.